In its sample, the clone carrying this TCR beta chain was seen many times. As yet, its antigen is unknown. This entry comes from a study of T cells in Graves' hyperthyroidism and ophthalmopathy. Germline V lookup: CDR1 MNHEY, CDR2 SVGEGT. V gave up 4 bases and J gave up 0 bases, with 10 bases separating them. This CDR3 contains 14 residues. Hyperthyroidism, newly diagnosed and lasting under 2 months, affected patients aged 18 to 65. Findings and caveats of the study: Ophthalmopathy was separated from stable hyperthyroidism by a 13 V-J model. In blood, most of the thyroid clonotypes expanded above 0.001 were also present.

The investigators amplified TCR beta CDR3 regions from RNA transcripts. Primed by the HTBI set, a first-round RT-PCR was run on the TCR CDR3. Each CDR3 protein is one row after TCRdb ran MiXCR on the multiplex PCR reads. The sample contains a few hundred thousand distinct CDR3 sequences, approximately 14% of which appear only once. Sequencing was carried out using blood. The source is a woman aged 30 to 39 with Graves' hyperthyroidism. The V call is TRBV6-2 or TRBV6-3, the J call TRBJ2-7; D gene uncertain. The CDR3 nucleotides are TGTGCCAGCAGTTCGGTGCGGTCCTCCTACGAGCAGTACTTC. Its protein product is CASSSVRSSYEQYF.